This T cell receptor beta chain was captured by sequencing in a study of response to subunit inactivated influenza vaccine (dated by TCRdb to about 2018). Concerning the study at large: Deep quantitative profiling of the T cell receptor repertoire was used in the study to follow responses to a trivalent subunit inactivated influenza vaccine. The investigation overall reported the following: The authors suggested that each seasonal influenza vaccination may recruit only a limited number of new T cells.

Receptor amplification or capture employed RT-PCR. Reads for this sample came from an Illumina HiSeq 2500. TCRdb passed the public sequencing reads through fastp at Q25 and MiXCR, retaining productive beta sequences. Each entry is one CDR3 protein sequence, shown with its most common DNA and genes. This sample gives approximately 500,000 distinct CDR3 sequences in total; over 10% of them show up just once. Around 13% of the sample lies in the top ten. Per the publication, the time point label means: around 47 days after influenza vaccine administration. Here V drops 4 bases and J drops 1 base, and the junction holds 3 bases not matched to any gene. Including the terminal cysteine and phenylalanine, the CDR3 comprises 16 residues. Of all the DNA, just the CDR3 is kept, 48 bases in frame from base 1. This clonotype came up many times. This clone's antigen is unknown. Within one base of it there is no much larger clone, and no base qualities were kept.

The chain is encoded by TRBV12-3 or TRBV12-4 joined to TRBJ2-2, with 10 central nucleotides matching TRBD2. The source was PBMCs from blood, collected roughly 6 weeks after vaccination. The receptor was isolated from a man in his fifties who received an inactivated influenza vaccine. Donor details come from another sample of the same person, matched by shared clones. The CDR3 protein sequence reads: CASSYSGRMNTGELFF. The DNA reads TGTGCCAGCAGTTATAGCGGGAGGATGAACACCGGGGAGCTGTTTTTT.